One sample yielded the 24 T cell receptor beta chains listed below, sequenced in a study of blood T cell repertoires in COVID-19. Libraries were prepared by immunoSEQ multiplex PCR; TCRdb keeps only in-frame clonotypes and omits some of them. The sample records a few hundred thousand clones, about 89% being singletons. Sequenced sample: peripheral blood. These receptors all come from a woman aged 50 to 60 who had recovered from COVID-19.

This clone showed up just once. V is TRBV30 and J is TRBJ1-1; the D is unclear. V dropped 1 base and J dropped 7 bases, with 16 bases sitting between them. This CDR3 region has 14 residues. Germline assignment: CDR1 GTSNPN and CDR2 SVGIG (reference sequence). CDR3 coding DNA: TGTGCCTGGAGTGCTGTTGACATCGGGGATGAAGCTTTCTTT. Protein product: CAWSAVDIGDEAFF.

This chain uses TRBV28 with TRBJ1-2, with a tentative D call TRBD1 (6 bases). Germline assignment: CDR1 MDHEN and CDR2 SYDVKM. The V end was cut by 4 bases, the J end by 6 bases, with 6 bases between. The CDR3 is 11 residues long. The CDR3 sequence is CASSSGDGYTF. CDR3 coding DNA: TGTGCCAGCAGTTCAGGGGATGGCTACACCTTC.

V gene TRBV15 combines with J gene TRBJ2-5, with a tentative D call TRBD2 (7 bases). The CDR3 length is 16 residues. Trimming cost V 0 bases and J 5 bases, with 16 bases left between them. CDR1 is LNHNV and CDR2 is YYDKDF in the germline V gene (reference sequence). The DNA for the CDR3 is TGTGCCACCAGCAGAGATCGAGGGGGGGTGTCGGAGACCCAGTACTTC. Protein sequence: CATSRDRGGVSETQYF.

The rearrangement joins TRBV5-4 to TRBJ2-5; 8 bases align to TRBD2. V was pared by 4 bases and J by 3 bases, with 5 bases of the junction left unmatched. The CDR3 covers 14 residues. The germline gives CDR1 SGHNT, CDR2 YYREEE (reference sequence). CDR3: CASSQSGLEETQYF. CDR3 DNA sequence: TGTGCCAGCAGCCAATCGGGACTAGAAGAGACCCAGTACTTC.

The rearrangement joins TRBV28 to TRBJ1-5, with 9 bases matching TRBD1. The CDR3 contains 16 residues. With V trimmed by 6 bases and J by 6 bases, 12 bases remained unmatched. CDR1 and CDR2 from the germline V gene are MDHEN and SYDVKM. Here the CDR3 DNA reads TGTGCCAGCAGCCCCCCCCAAACAGGGGGCTTTCAGCCCCAGCATTTT. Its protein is CASSPPQTGGFQPQHF.

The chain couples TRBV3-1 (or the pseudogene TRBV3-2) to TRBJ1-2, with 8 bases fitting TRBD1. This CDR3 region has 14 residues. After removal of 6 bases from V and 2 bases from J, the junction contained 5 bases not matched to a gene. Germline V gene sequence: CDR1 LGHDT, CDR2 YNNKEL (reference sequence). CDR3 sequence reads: CASRTGGGNYGYTF. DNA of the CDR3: TGTGCCAGCAGAACAGGGGGAGGGAACTATGGCTACACCTTC.

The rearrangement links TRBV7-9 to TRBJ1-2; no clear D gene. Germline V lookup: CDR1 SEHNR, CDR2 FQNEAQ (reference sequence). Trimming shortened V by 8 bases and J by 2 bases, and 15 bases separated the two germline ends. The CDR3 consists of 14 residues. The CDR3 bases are TGTGCCAGCGGACTACCAGGACGGAACTATGGCTACACCTTC. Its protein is CASGLPGRNYGYTF.

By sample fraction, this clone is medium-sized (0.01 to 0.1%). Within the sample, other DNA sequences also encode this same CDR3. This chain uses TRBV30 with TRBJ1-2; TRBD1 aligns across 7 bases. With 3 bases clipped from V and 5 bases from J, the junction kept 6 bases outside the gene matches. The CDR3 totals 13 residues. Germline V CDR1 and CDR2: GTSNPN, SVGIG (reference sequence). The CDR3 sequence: CAWRGGAGYGYTF. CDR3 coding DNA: TGTGCCTGGAGAGGGGGCGCGGGATATGGCTACACCTTC.

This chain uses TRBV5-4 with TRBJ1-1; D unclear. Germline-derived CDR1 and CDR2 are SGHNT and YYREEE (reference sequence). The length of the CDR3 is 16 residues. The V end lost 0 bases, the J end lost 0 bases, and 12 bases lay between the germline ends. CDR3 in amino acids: CASSLVPEDLNTEAFF. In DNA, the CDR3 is TGTGCCAGCAGCTTGGTACCTGAAGACTTGAACACTGAAGCTTTCTTT.

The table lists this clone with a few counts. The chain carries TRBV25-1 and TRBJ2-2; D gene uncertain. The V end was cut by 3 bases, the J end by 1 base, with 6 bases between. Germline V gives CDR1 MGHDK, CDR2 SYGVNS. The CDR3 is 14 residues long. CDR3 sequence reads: CASSERRNTGELFF. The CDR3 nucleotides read TGTGCCAGCAGTGAGCGGAGGAACACCGGGGAGCTGTTTTTT.

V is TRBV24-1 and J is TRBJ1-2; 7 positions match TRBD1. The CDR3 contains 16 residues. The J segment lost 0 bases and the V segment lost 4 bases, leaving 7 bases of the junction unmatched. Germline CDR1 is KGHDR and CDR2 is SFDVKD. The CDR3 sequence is CATSDPNRGANYGYTF. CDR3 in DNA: TGTGCCACCAGTGACCCTAACAGGGGAGCTAACTATGGCTACACCTTC.

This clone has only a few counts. CDR3 protein: CAWSGRGDTQYF. In DNA, the CDR3 is TGTGCCTGGAGTGGCCGGGGGGATACGCAGTATTTT. This chain joins TRBV30 and TRBJ2-3, with D perhaps TRBD2 (6 bases). Germline lookup yields CDR1 GTSNPN and CDR2 SVGIG (reference sequence). This CDR3 contains 12 residues. V lost 1 base and J 6 bases, leaving 8 bases between the germline ends.

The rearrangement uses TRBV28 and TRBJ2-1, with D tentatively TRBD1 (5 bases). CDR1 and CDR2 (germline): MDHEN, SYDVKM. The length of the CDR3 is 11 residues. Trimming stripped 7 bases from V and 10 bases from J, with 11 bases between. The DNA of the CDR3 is TGTGCCAGCACCAGGGCTGGGGAGCAGTTCTTC. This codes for CASTRAGEQFF.

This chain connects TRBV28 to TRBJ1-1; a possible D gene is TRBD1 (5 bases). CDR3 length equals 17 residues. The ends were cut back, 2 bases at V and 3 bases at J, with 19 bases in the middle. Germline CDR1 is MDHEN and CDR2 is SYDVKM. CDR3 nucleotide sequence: TGTGCCAGCAGTTTACGGCTAGGGCAGGGAGGGGACACTGAAGCTTTCTTT. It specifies CASSLRLGQGGDTEAFF.

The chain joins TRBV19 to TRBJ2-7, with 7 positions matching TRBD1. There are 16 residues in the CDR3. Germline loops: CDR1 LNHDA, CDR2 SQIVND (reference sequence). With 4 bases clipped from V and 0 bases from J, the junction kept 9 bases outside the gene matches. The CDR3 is CASSSPRRGSSYEQYF. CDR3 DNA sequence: TGTGCCAGTAGTAGCCCTCGCAGGGGGAGCTCCTACGAGCAGTACTTC.

This CDR3 is CASSSISGGQPQHF. The CDR3 bases are TGTGCCAGCAGTTCAATATCAGGGGGCCAGCCCCAGCATTTT. V and J are TRBV6-5 and TRBJ1-5, with TRBD1 matching over 8 bases. CDR1 is MNHEY and CDR2 is SVGAGI in the germline V gene. The CDR3 covers 14 residues. Trimming at V came to 4 bases and at J to 7 bases, leaving 6 bases not matched to a gene.

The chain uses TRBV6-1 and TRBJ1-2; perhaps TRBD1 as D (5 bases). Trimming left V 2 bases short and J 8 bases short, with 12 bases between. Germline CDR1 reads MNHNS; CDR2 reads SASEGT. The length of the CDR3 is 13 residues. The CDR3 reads CASSESGGDGYTF. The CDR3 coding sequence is TGTGCCAGCAGTGAATCTGGGGGGGACGGCTACACCTTC.

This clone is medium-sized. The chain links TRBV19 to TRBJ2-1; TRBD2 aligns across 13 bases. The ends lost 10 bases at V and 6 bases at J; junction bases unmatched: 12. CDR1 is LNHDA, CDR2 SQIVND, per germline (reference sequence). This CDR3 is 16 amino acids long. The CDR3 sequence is CATGTSGTRALNEQFF. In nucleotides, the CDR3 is TGTGCCACCGGGACTAGCGGGACTCGGGCCCTCAATGAGCAGTTCTTC.

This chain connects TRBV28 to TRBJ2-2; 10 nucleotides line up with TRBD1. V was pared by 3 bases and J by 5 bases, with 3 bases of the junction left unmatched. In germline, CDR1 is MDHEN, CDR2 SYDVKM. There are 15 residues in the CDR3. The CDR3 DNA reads TGTGCCAGCAGTTTTGGGGACAGGGGAACCGGGGAGCTGTTTTTT. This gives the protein CASSFGDRGTGELFF. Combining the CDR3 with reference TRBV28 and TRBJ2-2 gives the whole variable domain DVKVTQSSRYLVKRTGEKVFLECVQDMDHENMFWYRQDPGLGLRLIYFSYDVKMKEKGDIPEGYSVSREKKERFSLILESASTNQTSMYLCASSFGDRGTGELFFGEGSRLTVL.

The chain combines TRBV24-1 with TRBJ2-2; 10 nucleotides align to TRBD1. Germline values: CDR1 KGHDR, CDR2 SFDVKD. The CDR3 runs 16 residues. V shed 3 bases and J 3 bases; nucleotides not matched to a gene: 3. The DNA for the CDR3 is TGTGCCACCAGTGATCGGACAGGGGGTGACACCGGGGAGCTGTTTTTT. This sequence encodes CATSDRTGGDTGELFF.

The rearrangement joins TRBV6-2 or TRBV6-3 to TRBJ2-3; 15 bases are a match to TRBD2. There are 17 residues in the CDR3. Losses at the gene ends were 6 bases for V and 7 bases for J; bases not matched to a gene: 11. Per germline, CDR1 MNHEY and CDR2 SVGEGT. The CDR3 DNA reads TGTGCCAGCAGCCCCCACCTTGGGACTAGCGGGAGGAATACGCAGTATTTT. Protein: CASSPHLGTSGRNTQYF.

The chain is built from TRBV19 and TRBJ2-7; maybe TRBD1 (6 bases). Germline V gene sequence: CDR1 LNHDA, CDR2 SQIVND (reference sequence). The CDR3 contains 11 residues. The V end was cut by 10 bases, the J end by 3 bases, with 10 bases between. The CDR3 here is CATGQGYEQYF. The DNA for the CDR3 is TGTGCCACGGGACAAGGCTACGAGCAGTACTTC.

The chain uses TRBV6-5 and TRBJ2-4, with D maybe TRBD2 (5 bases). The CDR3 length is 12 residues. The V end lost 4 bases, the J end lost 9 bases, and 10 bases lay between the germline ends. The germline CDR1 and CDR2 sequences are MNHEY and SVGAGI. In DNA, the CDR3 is TGTGCCAGCAGTTCAGCGGAAGCCATTCAGTACTTC. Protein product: CASSSAEAIQYF.

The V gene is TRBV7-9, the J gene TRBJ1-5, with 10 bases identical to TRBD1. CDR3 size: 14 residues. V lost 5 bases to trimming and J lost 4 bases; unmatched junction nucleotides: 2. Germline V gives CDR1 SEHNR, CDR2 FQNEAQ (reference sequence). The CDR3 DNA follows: TGTGCCAGCAGCCTGGGACAGGGGAATCAGCCCCAGCATTTT. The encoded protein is CASSLGQGNQPQHF.